This T cell receptor (beta chain) originates from a study of shared T cell receptors in the human thymus. Trimming stripped 3 bases from V and 6 bases from J, with 11 bases between. This CDR3 has 13 residues. From germline, CDR1 is SGHTA and CDR2 FQGNSA. Sequencing used immunoSEQ multiplex PCR; TCRdb keeps in-frame clones, though not all of them. The table has hundreds of thousands of clones, approximately 88% seen once; the top ten hold about 0.01%. The same data also went into a second study, on human thymus T cells. Turning to that study: Resections were taken during corrective heart surgery, and the thymus tissue came from these.

Material: thymocytes. The clonotype comes from a boy under two years old with a congenital heart defect. The V gene is TRBV7-2, the J gene TRBJ1-2, with D maybe TRBD1 (6 bases). The CDR3: CASSFQGLNGYTF. CDR3 nucleotides: TGTGCCAGCAGCTTCCAGGGGCTGAATGGCTACACCTTC.